Detailed here is one TCR beta chain. The data stem from a study of T-cell reconstitution after alpha-beta-depleted transplantation in children. Unique molecular identifiers tagged the TCRbeta library. Each CDR3 protein gets one entry after TCRdb re-called the PCR reads with MiXCR. This sample has roughly 220,000 distinct CDR3 sequences; approximately 9.8% occur once, and the top ten carry approximately 5.4%. Germline V gene lookup returns CDR1 SGHVS and CDR2 FQNEAQ. The CDR3 covers 14 residues. Trimming left V 5 bases short and J 1 base short, with 9 bases between. Specimen: PBMCs from the stem cell graft donor, collected from the stem cell graft. The origin of this receptor is a human donor who donated a stem cell graft to a child with SCID. The V call is TRBV7-8, the J call TRBJ1-5; a weak D match, TRBD1 (5 bases). The CDR3 nucleotides read TGTGCCAGCAGCGAACAGGCGAGCAATCAGCCCCAGCATTTT. This encodes CASSEQASNQPQHF.